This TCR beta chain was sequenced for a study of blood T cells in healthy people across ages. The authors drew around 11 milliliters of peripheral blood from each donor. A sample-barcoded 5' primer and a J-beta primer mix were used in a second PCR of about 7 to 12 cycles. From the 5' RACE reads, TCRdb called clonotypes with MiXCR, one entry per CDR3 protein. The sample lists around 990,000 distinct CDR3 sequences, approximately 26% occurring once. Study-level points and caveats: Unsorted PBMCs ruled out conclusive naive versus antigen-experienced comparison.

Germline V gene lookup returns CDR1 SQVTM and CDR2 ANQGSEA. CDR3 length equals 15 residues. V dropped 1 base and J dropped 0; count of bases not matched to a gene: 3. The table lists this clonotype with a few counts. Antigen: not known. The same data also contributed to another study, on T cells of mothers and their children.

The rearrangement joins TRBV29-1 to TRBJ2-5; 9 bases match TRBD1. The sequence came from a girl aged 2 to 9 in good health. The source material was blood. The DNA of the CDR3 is TGCAGCGTTGAAGGGGGGACAGGGAACCAAGAGACCCAGTACTTC. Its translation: CSVEGGTGNQETQYF.